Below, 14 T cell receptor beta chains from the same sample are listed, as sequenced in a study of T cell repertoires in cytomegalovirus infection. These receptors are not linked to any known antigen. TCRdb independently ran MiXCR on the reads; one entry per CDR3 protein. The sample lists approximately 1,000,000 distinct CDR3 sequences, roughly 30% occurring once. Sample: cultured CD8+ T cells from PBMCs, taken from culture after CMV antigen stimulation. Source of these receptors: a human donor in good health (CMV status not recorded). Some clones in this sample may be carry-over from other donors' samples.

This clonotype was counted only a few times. CDR3 bases: TGTGCCAGCAGCTACCTATCCGCAGATACGCAGTATTTT. This translates into CASSYLSADTQYF. This chain joins TRBV5-6 and TRBJ2-3; D is unresolved. Germline lookup yields CDR1 SGHDT and CDR2 YYEEEE. The ends were cut back, 3 bases at V and 4 bases at J, with 9 bases in the middle. The CDR3 is 13 residues long.

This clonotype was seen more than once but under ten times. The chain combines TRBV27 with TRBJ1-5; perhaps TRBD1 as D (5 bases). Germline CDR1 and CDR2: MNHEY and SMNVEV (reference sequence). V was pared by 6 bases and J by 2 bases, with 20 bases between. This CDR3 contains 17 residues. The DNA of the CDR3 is TGTGCCAGCAGGGGAGGGGCAGGGCCGAGGGGCAATCAGCCCCAGCATTTT. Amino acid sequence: CASRGGAGPRGNQPQHF.

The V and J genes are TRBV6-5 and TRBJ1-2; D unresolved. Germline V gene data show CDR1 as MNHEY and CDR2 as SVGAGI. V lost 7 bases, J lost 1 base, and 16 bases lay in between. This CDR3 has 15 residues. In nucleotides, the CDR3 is TGTGCCAGCACACTGTCCTTATCCTTTAACTATGGCTACACCTTC. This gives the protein CASTLSLSFNYGYTF.

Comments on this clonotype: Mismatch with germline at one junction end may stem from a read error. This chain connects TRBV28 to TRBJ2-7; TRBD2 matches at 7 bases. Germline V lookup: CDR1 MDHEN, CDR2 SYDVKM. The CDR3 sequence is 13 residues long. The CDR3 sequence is CVSRSGGTYEQYF. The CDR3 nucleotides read TGTGTCAGCAGGTCCGGGGGGACCTACGAGCAGTACTTC.

CDR3: CASSIKGYNEQFF. CDR3 coding DNA: TGTGCCAGTAGTATCAAGGGCTACAATGAGCAGTTCTTC. The chain joins TRBV19 to TRBJ2-1; D remains unclear. The CDR3 has 13 amino acids. V shed 3 bases and J shed 3 bases, with 6 bases lying between them. CDR1 and CDR2 (germline): LNHDA, SQIVND (reference sequence).

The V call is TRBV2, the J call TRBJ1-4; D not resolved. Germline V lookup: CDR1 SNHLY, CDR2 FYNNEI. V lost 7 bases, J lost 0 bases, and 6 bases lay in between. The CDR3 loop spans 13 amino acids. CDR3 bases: TGTGCCAGCACCCGGGCAACTAATGAAAAACTGTTTTTT. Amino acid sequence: CASTRATNEKLFF.

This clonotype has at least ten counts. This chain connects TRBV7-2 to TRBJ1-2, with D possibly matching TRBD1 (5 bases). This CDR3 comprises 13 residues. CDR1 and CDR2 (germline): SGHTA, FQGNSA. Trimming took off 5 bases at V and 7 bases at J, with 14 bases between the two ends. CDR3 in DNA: TGTGCCAGCAGCCCCCGGGAGGGGTCTGGCTACACCTTC. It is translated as CASSPREGSGYTF. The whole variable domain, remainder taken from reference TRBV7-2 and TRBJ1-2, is GAGVSQSPSNKVTEKGKDVELRCDPISGHTALYWYRQSLGQGLEFLIYFQGNSAPDKSGLPSDRFSAERTGGSVSTLTIQRTQQEDSAVYLCASSPREGSGYTFGSGTRLTVV.

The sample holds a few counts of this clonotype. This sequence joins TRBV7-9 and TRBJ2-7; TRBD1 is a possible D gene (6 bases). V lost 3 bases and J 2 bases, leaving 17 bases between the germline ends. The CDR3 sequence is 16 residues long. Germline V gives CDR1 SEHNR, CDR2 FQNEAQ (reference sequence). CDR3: CASSLFPRDTAYEQYF. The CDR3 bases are TGTGCCAGCAGCTTGTTCCCCCGGGACACTGCCTACGAGCAGTACTTC.

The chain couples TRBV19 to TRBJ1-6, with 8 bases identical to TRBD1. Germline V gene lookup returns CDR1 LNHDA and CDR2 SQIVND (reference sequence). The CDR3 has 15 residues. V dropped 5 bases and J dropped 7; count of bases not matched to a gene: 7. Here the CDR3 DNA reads TGTGCCAGTAGTTTTTCGAGACAGGGGAATTCACCCCTCCACTTT. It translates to CASSFSRQGNSPLHF.

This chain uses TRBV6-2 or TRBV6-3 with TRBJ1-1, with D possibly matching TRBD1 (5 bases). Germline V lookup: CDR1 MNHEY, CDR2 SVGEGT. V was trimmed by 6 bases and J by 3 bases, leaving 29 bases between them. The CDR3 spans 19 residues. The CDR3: CASRTNRAFRVGDDTEAFF. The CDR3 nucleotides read TGTGCCAGCAGGACTAACCGAGCCTTCAGGGTGGGGGACGACACTGAAGCTTTCTTT.

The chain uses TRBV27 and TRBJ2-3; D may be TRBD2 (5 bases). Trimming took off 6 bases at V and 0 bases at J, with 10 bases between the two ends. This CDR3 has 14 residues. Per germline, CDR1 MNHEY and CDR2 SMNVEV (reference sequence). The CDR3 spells CASRGLPSTDTQYF. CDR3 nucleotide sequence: TGTGCCAGCAGAGGACTTCCAAGCACAGATACGCAGTATTTT.

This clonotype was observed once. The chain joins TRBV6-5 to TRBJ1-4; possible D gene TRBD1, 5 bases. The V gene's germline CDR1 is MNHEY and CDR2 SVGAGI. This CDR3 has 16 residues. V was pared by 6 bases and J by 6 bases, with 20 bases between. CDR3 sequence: CASSFGGRGPYEKLFF. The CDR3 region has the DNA TGTGCCAGCAGCTTTGGGGGACGGGGCCCTTATGAAAAACTGTTTTTT.

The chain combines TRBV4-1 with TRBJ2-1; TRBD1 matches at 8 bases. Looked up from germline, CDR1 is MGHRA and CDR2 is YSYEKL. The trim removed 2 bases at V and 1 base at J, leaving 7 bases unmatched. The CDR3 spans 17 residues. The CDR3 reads CASSQFSGQGSYNEQFF. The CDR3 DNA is TGCGCCAGCAGCCAATTTTCTGGACAGGGATCCTACAATGAGCAGTTCTTC.

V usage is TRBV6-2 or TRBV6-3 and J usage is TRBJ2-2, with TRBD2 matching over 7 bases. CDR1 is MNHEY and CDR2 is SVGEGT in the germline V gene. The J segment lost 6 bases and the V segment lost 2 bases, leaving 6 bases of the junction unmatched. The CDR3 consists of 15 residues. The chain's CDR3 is CASSYDGGYAGELFF. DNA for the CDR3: TGTGCCAGCAGTTACGACGGGGGGTACGCCGGGGAGCTGTTTTTT.